This T cell receptor beta chain was identified during a study of spatial heterogeneity in lung cancer. This clonotype was picked up many times. The CDR3 length is 16 residues. Germline V gene lookup returns CDR1 SGHKS and CDR2 YYEKEE (reference sequence). The V end was cut by 0 bases, the J end by 0 bases, with 10 bases between. Time point meaning: sample taken at primary tumor resection. Unsorted samples of tumor, nontumor lung or frozen PBMC had their whole RNA sequenced. Samples were donated by 72 untreated early-stage non-small cell lung cancer patients. TCRdb reanalysed the 5' RACE reads using MiXCR and keeps one entry per CDR3 protein. Among 50,000 or so distinct CDR3 sequences, 7.6% were seen once, and the ten largest hold about 13%.

Sample: PBMCs, taken at surgery. This chain links TRBV5-5 with TRBJ1-5; no reliable D call. The clonotype originates from a female donor with early-stage non-small cell lung cancer. DNA of the CDR3: TGTGCCAGCAGCTTGGGGATGCTCGGTAGCAATCAGCCCCAGCATTTT. It is translated as CASSLGMLGSNQPQHF.